The rows below give T cell receptor beta chains drawn from one sample of a study of OX40 agonist ivuxolimab in advanced cancers. The assay was immunoSEQ multiplex PCR, and TCRdb's table has in-frame clones only and misses some. The sample includes around 48,000 clones, approximately 84% of them seen just once. The source material was CD4+ or CD8+ T cells sorted from blood, sampled in a trial of the OX40 agonist ivuxolimab. These receptor sequences come from an adult with an advanced solid tumor such as melanoma, head and neck, liver or kidney cancer. Each CDR3 is given with its conserved first and last residue. Each record gives: V gene, clone size, D gene, J gene, CDR3 DNA, CDR3 protein. D genes are given only for firm matches. Clone size appears in some rows only: once, few, many, or a class for an expanded clone.

v_call: TRBV7-3; clone_size: -; d_call: TRBD2; j_call: TRBJ2-1; cdr3_nt: TGTGCCAGCAGCTTAACAACTAGCGGTACGTACAATGAGCAGTTCTTC; cdr3_aa: CASSLTTSGTYNEQFF
v_call: TRBV5-1; clone_size: -; d_call: TRBD1; j_call: TRBJ2-1; cdr3_nt: TGCGCCAGCAGCTTGGGGACAGGGGGAAATGAGCAGTTCTTC; cdr3_aa: CASSLGTGGNEQFF
v_call: TRBV5-3; clone_size: -; d_call: -; j_call: TRBJ2-5; cdr3_nt: TGTGCCAGAAGCCTCCATGGTCGGGTTGAGTACTTC; cdr3_aa: CARSLHGRVEYF
v_call: TRBV27; clone_size: -; d_call: -; j_call: TRBJ1-4; cdr3_nt: TGTGCCAGCAAGGGGAGCGGGCCTCAAACGGGTGAAAAACTGTTTTTT; cdr3_aa: CASKGSGPQTGEKLFF
v_call: TRBV23-1; clone_size: -; d_call: TRBD1; j_call: TRBJ1-4; cdr3_nt: TGCGCCAGCAGTCGTCACGACAGGGCAACTAATGAAAAACTGTTTTTT; cdr3_aa: CASSRHDRATNEKLFF
v_call: TRBV5-6; clone_size: -; d_call: -; j_call: TRBJ2-1; cdr3_nt: TGTGCCAGTCTGGCCAGGAACTACAATGAGCAGTTCTTC; cdr3_aa: CASLARNYNEQFF
v_call: TRBV25-1; clone_size: -; d_call: TRBD1; j_call: TRBJ1-1; cdr3_nt: TGTGCCAGCAGTGACGACAGGGGGGACACTGAAGCTTTCTTT; cdr3_aa: CASSDDRGDTEAFF
v_call: TRBV6-5; clone_size: -; d_call: TRBD1; j_call: TRBJ2-1; cdr3_nt: TGTGCCAGCAGTTCAACGGGACAGGGCATAGGGCAGTTCTTC; cdr3_aa: CASSSTGQGIGQFF
v_call: TRBV11-3; clone_size: -; d_call: TRBD2; j_call: TRBJ2-1; cdr3_nt: TGTGCCAGCAGCTTAGGTCTCGCGGGAGGAGCTGAGCAGTTCTTC; cdr3_aa: CASSLGLAGGAEQFF
v_call: TRBV19; clone_size: once; d_call: TRBD2; j_call: TRBJ2-5; cdr3_nt: TGTGCCAGTAAAGCGGGAGGGTACCAAGAGACCCAGTACTTC; cdr3_aa: CASKAGGYQETQYF
v_call: TRBV5-1; clone_size: -; d_call: -; j_call: TRBJ2-7; cdr3_nt: TGCGCCAGCAGCTTCGACGGAACCTACGAGCAGTACTTC; cdr3_aa: CASSFDGTYEQYF
v_call: TRBV6-1; clone_size: -; d_call: TRBD2; j_call: TRBJ2-1; cdr3_nt: TGTGCCAGCCGTCTAGCGGGATACAATGAGCAGTTCTTC; cdr3_aa: CASRLAGYNEQFF
v_call: TRBV18; clone_size: -; d_call: TRBD2; j_call: TRBJ2-3; cdr3_nt: TGTGCCAGCTCACCACGTGCGGGAGGGACGGATACGCAGTATTTT; cdr3_aa: CASSPRAGGTDTQYF
v_call: TRBV7-2; clone_size: -; d_call: TRBD2; j_call: TRBJ2-7; cdr3_nt: TGTGCCAGCAGCCAGGGGCTAGCGGGAGGGTACGAGCAGTACTTC; cdr3_aa: CASSQGLAGGYEQYF
v_call: TRBV6-5; clone_size: -; d_call: TRBD1; j_call: TRBJ2-7; cdr3_nt: TGTGCCAGCAGTTTATCCCGGACAGGCTACGAGCAGTACTTC; cdr3_aa: CASSLSRTGYEQYF
v_call: TRBV18; clone_size: -; d_call: -; j_call: TRBJ1-2; cdr3_nt: TGTGCCAGCTCACCAGCAGGGAATAATGGCTACACCTTC; cdr3_aa: CASSPAGNNGYTF
v_call: TRBV18; clone_size: -; d_call: -; j_call: TRBJ2-2; cdr3_nt: TGTGCCAGCTCAGGGGGGCCAGTCACCGGGGAGCTGTTTTTT; cdr3_aa: CASSGGPVTGELFF
v_call: TRBV28; clone_size: -; d_call: -; j_call: TRBJ1-1; cdr3_nt: TGTGCCAGCAGCCCAGGGACATCGAACACTGAAGCTTTCTTT; cdr3_aa: CASSPGTSNTEAFF
v_call: TRBV4-1; clone_size: -; d_call: -; j_call: TRBJ1-2; cdr3_nt: TGCGCCAGCAGCCAAGGGGGGCCCCGGGGTCGGTATGGCTACACCTTC; cdr3_aa: CASSQGGPRGRYGYTF
v_call: TRBV27; clone_size: -; d_call: TRBD1; j_call: TRBJ2-7; cdr3_nt: TGTGCCAGCAGTTTAGGTCCAGGGGGCGTCTACGAGCAGTACTTC; cdr3_aa: CASSLGPGGVYEQYF
v_call: TRBV7-9; clone_size: -; d_call: TRBD1; j_call: TRBJ1-5; cdr3_nt: TGTGCCAGCAGCGCACACGGGACAGGGGGCCAGGAGCCCCAGCATTTT; cdr3_aa: CASSAHGTGGQEPQHF
v_call: TRBV4-1; clone_size: -; d_call: -; j_call: TRBJ1-2; cdr3_nt: TGCGCCAGCAGCCAAGGGGGAGCGGATTGGGTCTATGGCTACACCTTC; cdr3_aa: CASSQGGADWVYGYTF
v_call: TRBV5-1; clone_size: -; d_call: TRBD1; j_call: TRBJ1-2; cdr3_nt: TGCGCCAGCAGTATTTCACAGGGGAACTATGGCTACACCTTC; cdr3_aa: CASSISQGNYGYTF
v_call: TRBV10-3; clone_size: once; d_call: TRBD1; j_call: TRBJ1-1; cdr3_nt: TGTGCCATCAGTGAGTCGCTAGGAGGGGGCGGTGAAGCTTTCTTT; cdr3_aa: CAISESLGGGGEAFF
v_call: TRBV11-2; clone_size: -; d_call: -; j_call: TRBJ2-6; cdr3_nt: TGTGCCAGCACCCCCCGAGCAGCGCCACTCTCTGGGGCCAACGTCCTGACTTTC; cdr3_aa: CASTPRAAPLSGANVLTF
v_call: TRBV10-1; clone_size: -; d_call: TRBD2; j_call: TRBJ2-1; cdr3_nt: TGCGCCAGCAGTGATTCGACTAGCGGGAGCCAGTTCTTC; cdr3_aa: CASSDSTSGSQFF
v_call: TRBV28; clone_size: -; d_call: TRBD2; j_call: TRBJ2-5; cdr3_nt: TGTGCCAGCCGACTAGCGGGAGGTGAGACCCAGTACTTC; cdr3_aa: CASRLAGGETQYF
v_call: TRBV28; clone_size: -; d_call: TRBD2; j_call: TRBJ2-1; cdr3_nt: TGTGCCAGCAGCCGGACTAGCGGTCAGCGAAATGAGCAGTTCTTC; cdr3_aa: CASSRTSGQRNEQFF
v_call: TRBV6-5; clone_size: few; d_call: -; j_call: TRBJ2-5; cdr3_nt: TGTGCCAGCAGTTACTCGAGCCAGGGGAAAGAGACCCAGTACTTC; cdr3_aa: CASSYSSQGKETQYF
v_call: TRBV14; clone_size: -; d_call: TRBD2; j_call: TRBJ2-1; cdr3_nt: TGTGCCAGCAGCCAAGATCCCCCCCTAGCGGGATGGTATGAGCAGTTCTTC; cdr3_aa: CASSQDPPLAGWYEQFF
v_call: TRBV5-8; clone_size: few; d_call: -; j_call: TRBJ1-3; cdr3_nt: TGTGCCAGCAGACCACTCTCTGGAAACACCATATATTTT; cdr3_aa: CASRPLSGNTIYF
v_call: TRBV18; clone_size: few; d_call: -; j_call: TRBJ2-7; cdr3_nt: TGTGCCAGCTCACCAGGGCCAGACTACGAGCAGTACTTC; cdr3_aa: CASSPGPDYEQYF
v_call: TRBV6-4; clone_size: -; d_call: TRBD1; j_call: TRBJ1-6; cdr3_nt: TGTGCCAGCAGTATGGGGGACAGCGGGAGTTCACCCCTCCACTTT; cdr3_aa: CASSMGDSGSSPLHF
v_call: TRBV5-1; clone_size: -; d_call: -; j_call: TRBJ2-3; cdr3_nt: TGCGCCAGCAGCTTGGGGATCCAGGGCGGGCGCACAGATACGCAGTATTTT; cdr3_aa: CASSLGIQGGRTDTQYF
v_call: TRBV27; clone_size: -; d_call: -; j_call: TRBJ2-7; cdr3_nt: TGTGCCAGCAGTGTAACAGGAGATCGCATCCGGATCTACTACGAGCAGTACTTC; cdr3_aa: CASSVTGDRIRIYYEQYF
v_call: TRBV6-1; clone_size: -; d_call: TRBD2; j_call: TRBJ2-1; cdr3_nt: TGTGCCAGCAGTGAAGGACTAGCGGGATACAATGAGCAGTTCTTC; cdr3_aa: CASSEGLAGYNEQFF
v_call: TRBV10-2; clone_size: -; d_call: -; j_call: TRBJ2-7; cdr3_nt: TGCGCCAGCAGCACCGGGACGGGTCCCTACGAGCAGTACTTC; cdr3_aa: CASSTGTGPYEQYF
v_call: TRBV5-4; clone_size: -; d_call: -; j_call: TRBJ2-5; cdr3_nt: TGTGCCAGCAGCTTGGAGGGGGTTCTGGGAGAGACCCAGTACTTC; cdr3_aa: CASSLEGVLGETQYF
v_call: TRBV2; clone_size: -; d_call: -; j_call: TRBJ1-2; cdr3_nt: TGTGCCAGCAGTGACAGCGCTAACTATGGCTACACCTTC; cdr3_aa: CASSDSANYGYTF
v_call: TRBV19; clone_size: -; d_call: TRBD1; j_call: TRBJ1-3; cdr3_nt: TGTGCCAGTACCGCAGGGGGGTCCGGAAACACCATATATTTT; cdr3_aa: CASTAGGSGNTIYF
v_call: TRBV5-1; clone_size: -; d_call: TRBD2; j_call: TRBJ2-1; cdr3_nt: TGCGCCAGCAGCCCGGTAGCGGGAGGGGCCTACAATGAGCAGTTCTTC; cdr3_aa: CASSPVAGGAYNEQFF
v_call: TRBV28; clone_size: -; d_call: TRBD2; j_call: TRBJ2-7; cdr3_nt: TGTGCCACCTTTAGCGGGATCTCCTACGAGCAGTACTTC; cdr3_aa: CATFSGISYEQYF
v_call: TRBV28; clone_size: -; d_call: -; j_call: TRBJ2-7; cdr3_nt: TGTGCCAGCAGTCCTAGGGGTGGGAGCTCCTACGAGCAGTACTTC; cdr3_aa: CASSPRGGSSYEQYF
v_call: TRBV18; clone_size: -; d_call: -; j_call: TRBJ2-7; cdr3_nt: TGTGCCAGCATAGGAAACGGGGGCTACGAGCAGTACTTC; cdr3_aa: CASIGNGGYEQYF
v_call: TRBV5-1; clone_size: -; d_call: TRBD2; j_call: TRBJ2-1; cdr3_nt: TGCGCCAGCAGCTGGGGGCGGACTAGCGGGTACAATGAGCAGTTCTTC; cdr3_aa: CASSWGRTSGYNEQFF
v_call: TRBV5-4; clone_size: -; d_call: TRBD1; j_call: TRBJ1-4; cdr3_nt: TGTGCCAGCAGCCCACAGGGGGCAGAGGAAAAACTGTTTTTT; cdr3_aa: CASSPQGAEEKLFF
v_call: TRBV19; clone_size: -; d_call: TRBD2; j_call: TRBJ2-5; cdr3_nt: TGTGCCAGTAGTATGAGGCTAGCGGGGCAAGAGACCCAGTACTTC; cdr3_aa: CASSMRLAGQETQYF
v_call: TRBV7-3; clone_size: -; d_call: -; j_call: TRBJ2-1; cdr3_nt: TGTGCCAGCAGCTTTGATGACAATGAGCAGTTCTTC; cdr3_aa: CASSFDDNEQFF
v_call: TRBV18; clone_size: -; d_call: TRBD2; j_call: TRBJ2-7; cdr3_nt: TGTGCCAGCTCACCGTATCGACCCGGGACTAGAGCCCACGAGCAGTACTTC; cdr3_aa: CASSPYRPGTRAHEQYF
v_call: TRBV11-1; clone_size: few; d_call: -; j_call: TRBJ2-1; cdr3_nt: TGTGCCAGCAGCTTAGAGGCGGGGTTTAACAATGAGCAGTTCTTC; cdr3_aa: CASSLEAGFNNEQFF
v_call: TRBV11-2; clone_size: -; d_call: -; j_call: TRBJ2-1; cdr3_nt: TGTGCCAGCAGCTTTCCTAGTTCCTCCTCTGGTGAGCAGTTCTTC; cdr3_aa: CASSFPSSSSGEQFF
v_call: TRBV19; clone_size: -; d_call: -; j_call: TRBJ2-7; cdr3_nt: TGTGCCAGTAGTGTGACTAACTCCTACGAGCAGTACTTC; cdr3_aa: CASSVTNSYEQYF
v_call: TRBV7-2; clone_size: -; d_call: TRBD2; j_call: TRBJ2-7; cdr3_nt: TGTGCCAGCAGCCCGGGACTAGCGGGATCCTACGAGCAGTACTTC; cdr3_aa: CASSPGLAGSYEQYF
v_call: TRBV21-1; clone_size: -; d_call: -; j_call: TRBJ1-3; cdr3_nt: TGTGCCAGCAGCAAAGATAAAGGCAGGGGGTCACCCGGAAACACCATATATTTT; cdr3_aa: CASSKDKGRGSPGNTIYF
v_call: TRBV28; clone_size: -; d_call: -; j_call: TRBJ1-4; cdr3_nt: TGTGCCAGCAGTTCCGGGTCCTCAAATGAAAAACTGTTTTTT; cdr3_aa: CASSSGSSNEKLFF